This entry concerns a single T cell receptor beta chain. What it recognizes is unknown. This record belongs to a study of T-cell memory formation after mild COVID-19. TCRdb ran MiXCR on the 5' RACE reads and lists one entry per CDR3 protein. The sample lists 340,000 or so distinct CDR3 sequences, 10% to 15% occurring once. The germline V gene has CDR1 SEHNR and CDR2 FQNEAQ (reference sequence). The length of the CDR3 is 18 residues. With 5 bases clipped from V and 0 bases from J, the junction kept 5 bases outside the gene matches. Broader study findings: CM and EM subsets held most contracting CD4+ clones; EMRA held CD8+ ones. Clones that shrank (day 15 to 85) were balanced CD4/CD8, whereas later expanders leaned CD4+. Whether day 37 second-wave clones are SARS-CoV-2-specific was not confirmed. Within pre-infection memory, some responding clones were found, suggesting cross-reactive memory joined.

Sequences were obtained from PBMCs or a T cell subset sorted from them (not recorded which). The rearrangement joins TRBV7-9 to TRBJ2-2; 14 positions agree with TRBD2. The sequence derives from a man aged 18 to 29 who had mild COVID-19 (a few samples of this study predate the infection). Cell type and time point are not known. CDR3 coding DNA: TGTGCCAGCAGCACCGGGACTAGCGGGGGAGCGAACACCGGGGAGCTGTTTTTT. This sequence encodes CASSTGTSGGANTGELFF.